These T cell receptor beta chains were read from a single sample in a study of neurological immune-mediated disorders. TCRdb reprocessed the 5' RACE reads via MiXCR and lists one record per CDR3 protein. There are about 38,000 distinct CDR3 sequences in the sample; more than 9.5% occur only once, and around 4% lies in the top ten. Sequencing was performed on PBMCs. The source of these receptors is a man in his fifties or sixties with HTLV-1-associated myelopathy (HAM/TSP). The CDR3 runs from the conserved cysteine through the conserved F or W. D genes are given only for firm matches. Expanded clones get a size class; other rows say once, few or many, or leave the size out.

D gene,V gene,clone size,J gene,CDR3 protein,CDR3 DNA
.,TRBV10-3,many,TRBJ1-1,CAISAANTEAFF,TGTGCCATCAGTGCAGCGAACACTGAAGCTTTCTTT
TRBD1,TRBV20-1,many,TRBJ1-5,CSARGPGTGHQPQHF,TGCAGTGCTAGAGGTCCCGGGACAGGGCATCAGCCCCAGCATTTT
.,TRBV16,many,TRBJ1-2,CASTQDKSNYGYTF,TGTGCCAGCACCCAAGACAAGTCTAACTATGGCTACACCTTC
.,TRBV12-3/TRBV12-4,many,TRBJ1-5,CASSLNSNQPQHF,TGTGCCAGCAGTTTGAACAGCAATCAGCCCCAGCATTTT
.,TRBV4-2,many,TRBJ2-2,CASSLGQSNTGELFF,TGTGCCAGCAGCCTGGGACAATCGAACACCGGGGAGCTGTTTTTT
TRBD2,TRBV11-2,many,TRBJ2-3,CASSRTSGYTDTQYF,TGTGCCAGCAGCCGGACTAGCGGATACACAGATACGCAGTATTTT
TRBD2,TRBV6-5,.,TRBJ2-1,CASRFSGTSDNEQFF,TGTGCCAGCAGATTTTCCGGGACTAGCGACAATGAGCAGTTCTTC
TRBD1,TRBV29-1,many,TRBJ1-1,CSVSPGQAQLNTEAFF,TGCAGCGTCTCTCCGGGACAGGCCCAATTGAACACTGAAGCTTTCTTT
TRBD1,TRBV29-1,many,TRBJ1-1,CSSGQGMRTEAFF,TGCAGCTCCGGACAGGGCATGAGGACTGAAGCTTTCTTT
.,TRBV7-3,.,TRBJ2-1,CASSLEARGNEQFF,TGTGCCAGCAGCTTAGAAGCAAGGGGCAATGAGCAGTTCTTC
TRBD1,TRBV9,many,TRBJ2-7,CASSTSGTGSYEQYF,TGTGCCAGCAGCACCTCCGGGACAGGGTCCTACGAGCAGTACTTC
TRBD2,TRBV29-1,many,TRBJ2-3,CSVVGGGTGTDTQYF,TGCAGCGTTGTGGGGGGAGGGACTGGGACAGATACGCAGTATTTT
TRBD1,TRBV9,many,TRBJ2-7,CASSVEGQPLPYEQYF,TGTGCCAGCAGCGTAGAGGGACAGCCTCTCCCCTACGAGCAGTACTTC
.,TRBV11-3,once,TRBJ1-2,CASSSQVGAVGYTF,TGTGCCAGCAGCTCCCAGGTCGGGGCCGTTGGCTACACCTTC
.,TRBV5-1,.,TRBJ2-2,CARSLDAANNGELFF,TGCGCCAGAAGCTTGGATGCAGCCAACAACGGGGAGCTGTTTTTT
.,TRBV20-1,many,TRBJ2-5,CSARIGIETQYF,TGCAGTGCTAGAATCGGGATAGAGACCCAGTACTTC
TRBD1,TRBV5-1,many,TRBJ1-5,CASSRDSPGNQPQHF,TGCGCCAGCAGCCGGGACAGTCCTGGCAATCAGCCCCAGCATTTT
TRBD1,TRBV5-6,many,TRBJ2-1,CASSSGTGGRDEQFF,TGTGCCAGCAGCTCCGGGACAGGGGGCAGGGATGAGCAGTTCTTC
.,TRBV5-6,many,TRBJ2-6,CASSSTSGANVLTF,TGTGCCAGCAGCTCCACCTCTGGGGCCAACGTCCTGACTTTC
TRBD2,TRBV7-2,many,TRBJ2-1,CASSLAVAGLGYNEQFF,TGTGCCAGCAGCTTAGCGGTAGCGGGGCTGGGGTACAATGAGCAGTTCTTC
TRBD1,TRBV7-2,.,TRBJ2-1,CVSSHRQGWDEQFF,TGTGTCAGCAGCCACAGACAGGGATGGGATGAGCAGTTCTTC
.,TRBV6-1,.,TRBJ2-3,CASSEGTRGDTQYF,TGTGCCAGCAGTGAGGGTACAAGGGGAGATACGCAGTATTTT
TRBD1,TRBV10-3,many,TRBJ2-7,CAIGQVSSYEQYF,TGTGCCATCGGACAGGTTAGCTCCTACGAGCAGTACTTC
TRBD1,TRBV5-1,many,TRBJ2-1,CASSSGTGYGVEQFF,TGCGCCAGCAGCTCCGGGACAGGGTATGGGGTTGAGCAGTTCTTC
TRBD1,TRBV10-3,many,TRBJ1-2,CAISGQGYGYTF,TGTGCCATCAGCGGACAGGGGTATGGCTACACCTTC
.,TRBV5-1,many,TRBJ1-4,CASSLDPGATNEKLFF,TGCGCCAGCAGCTTGGACCCAGGGGCAACTAATGAAAAACTGTTTTTT
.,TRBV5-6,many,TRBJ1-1,CASSRNTEAFF,TGTGCCAGCAGCCGTAACACTGAAGCTTTCTTT
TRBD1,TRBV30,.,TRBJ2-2,CAWSRVQGTGELFF,TGTGCCTGGAGTCGCGTACAGGGGACCGGGGAGCTGTTTTTT
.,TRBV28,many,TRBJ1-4,CASSLLSGKVEKLFF,TGTGCCAGCAGTTTGTTATCAGGGAAAGTCGAAAAACTGTTTTTT
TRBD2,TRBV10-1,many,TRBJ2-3,CASSAGLGVSTDTQYF,TGCGCCAGCAGTGCCGGACTAGGAGTGAGCACAGATACGCAGTATTTT
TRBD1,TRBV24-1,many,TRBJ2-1,CATSDRSGQAYNEQFF,TGTGCCACCAGTGACCGCTCGGGACAGGCCTACAATGAGCAGTTCTTC
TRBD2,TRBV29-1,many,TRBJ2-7,CSLFAGVSYEQYF,TGCAGCCTTTTTGCGGGGGTGTCCTACGAGCAGTACTTC
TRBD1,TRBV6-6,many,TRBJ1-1,CASSSSGQGGGAFF,TGTGCCAGCAGTTCCTCCGGACAGGGGGGAGGAGCTTTCTTT
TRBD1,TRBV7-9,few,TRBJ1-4,CASSFGGQGGEKLFF,TGTGCCAGCAGCTTTGGGGGACAGGGGGGTGAAAAACTGTTTTTT
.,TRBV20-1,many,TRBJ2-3,CSARDQYGGTSTDTQYF,TGCAGTGCTAGAGATCAGTATGGCGGGACGAGCACAGATACGCAGTATTTT
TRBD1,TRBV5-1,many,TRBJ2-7,CATKVGQGLIYEQYF,TGCGCCACCAAAGTGGGACAGGGACTCATCTACGAGCAGTACTTC
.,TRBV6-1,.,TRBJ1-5,CASWGGAGQPQHF,TGTGCCAGTTGGGGGGGCGCAGGTCAGCCCCAGCATTTT
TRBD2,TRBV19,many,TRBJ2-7,CATRQAGTQGEQYF,TGTGCCACGCGGCAAGCGGGAACCCAAGGGGAGCAGTACTTC
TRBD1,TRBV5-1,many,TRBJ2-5,CASSPGTGGPETQYF,TGCGCCAGCAGCCCCGGGACAGGGGGCCCAGAGACCCAGTACTTC
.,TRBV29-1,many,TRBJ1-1,CSVERRLNTEAFF,TGCAGCGTTGAAAGGCGATTGAACACTGAAGCTTTCTTT
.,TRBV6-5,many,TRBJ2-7,CASTRDGAWHEQYF,TGTGCCAGCACCAGAGACGGTGCTTGGCACGAGCAGTACTTC
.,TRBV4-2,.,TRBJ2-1,CASQDGSSYNEQFF,TGTGCCAGCCAAGACGGGAGCTCCTACAATGAGCAGTTCTTC
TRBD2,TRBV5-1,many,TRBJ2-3,CASSHGTSGMGGGTDTQYF,TGCGCCAGCAGCCACGGGACTAGCGGGATGGGAGGCGGAACAGATACGCAGTATTTT
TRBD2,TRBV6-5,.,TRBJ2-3,CASSPLAGKDYTQYF,TGTGCCAGCAGTCCACTAGCGGGAAAGGATTATACGCAGTATTTT
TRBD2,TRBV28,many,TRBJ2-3,CASTSSGSYTQYF,TGTGCCAGCACGTCTAGCGGGAGCTATACGCAGTATTTT
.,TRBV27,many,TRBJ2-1,CARWDWDPLGPFF,TGTGCCAGGTGGGATTGGGACCCCTTGGGGCCGTTCTTC
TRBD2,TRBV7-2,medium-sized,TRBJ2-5,CASSLAGGETQYF,TGTGCCAGCAGCTTAGCGGGAGGGGAGACCCAGTACTTC
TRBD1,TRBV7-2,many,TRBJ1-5,CASSRATGGFQPQHF,TGTGCCAGCAGCCGTGCGACAGGGGGCTTTCAGCCCCAGCATTTT
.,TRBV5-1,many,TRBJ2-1,CASSPWGLNNEGQFF,TGCGCCAGCAGCCCTTGGGGACTTAACAATGAAGGGCAGTTCTTC
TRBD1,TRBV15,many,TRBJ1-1,CATSRADTGQENTEAFF,TGTGCCACCAGCAGAGCTGACACGGGACAGGAGAACACTGAAGCTTTCTTT
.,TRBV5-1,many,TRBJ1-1,CASSLDRPGANTEAFF,TGCGCCAGCAGCTTGGACCGACCGGGAGCGAACACTGAAGCTTTCTTT